This passage covers 13 T cell receptor beta chains from one sample sequenced in a study of T cells in tuberculosis. Specified time point: new active TB diagnosis, blood taken before or within 7 days of starting treatment. Profiled with immunoSEQ multiplex PCR; TCRdb holds only in-frame clones, not every one. Among 30,000 or so clones listed, just over 90% were seen once. The specimen was PBMCs, collected at tuberculosis diagnosis. Receptor source: an adult with tuberculosis. Some clones in this sample may be carry-over from other donors' samples.

The chain combines TRBV5-1 with TRBJ2-2; maybe TRBD1 (5 bases). The CDR3 sequence is 14 residues long. V lost 6 bases, J lost 4 bases, and 13 bases lay in between. CDR1 and CDR2 from the germline V gene are SGHRS and YFSETQ. The CDR3 here is CASMVGVVTGELFF. The CDR3 nucleotides read TGCGCCAGCATGGTAGGGGTGGTCACCGGGGAGCTGTTTTTT.

The gene calls are TRBV7-3 and TRBJ2-2; D gene unclear. Per the germline V gene, CDR1 is SGHTA and CDR2 is FQGTGA. This CDR3 is 12 amino acids long. V dropped 5 bases and J dropped 5 bases, with 6 bases sitting between them. The CDR3 DNA follows: TGTGCCAGCAGCCGACTTACCGGGGAGCTGTTTTTT. This gives the protein CASSRLTGELFF.

The chain uses TRBV7-2 and TRBJ2-3; D perhaps matches TRBD1 (5 bases). Trimming took off 1 base at V and 1 base at J, with 9 bases between the two ends. This CDR3 region has 15 residues. The V gene's germline CDR1 is SGHTA and CDR2 FQGNSA. CDR3 amino acids: CASSLEARGTDTQYF. The CDR3 coding sequence is TGTGCCAGCAGCTTAGAAGCCAGGGGCACAGATACGCAGTATTTT.

V and J are TRBV6-5 and TRBJ2-7; 9 nucleotides match TRBD1. With 2 bases clipped from V and 3 bases from J, the junction kept 2 bases outside the gene matches. Germline V gene sequence: CDR1 MNHEY, CDR2 SVGAGI. The CDR3 is made up of 14 amino acids. The CDR3 is CASSYTTGGYEQYF. The CDR3 DNA reads as TGTGCCAGCAGTTACACGACAGGGGGCTACGAGCAGTACTTC.

A remark on this clone: Different DNA sequences within this sample yield the same CDR3. This chain links TRBV27 with TRBJ2-7, with TRBD1 matching over 7 bases. CDR3 size: 14 residues. J gave up 2 bases and V 4 bases, and 5 bases lay outside the gene matches. The V gene's germline CDR1 is MNHEY and CDR2 SMNVEV (reference sequence). The CDR3 here is CASSSRQGPYEQYF. In DNA form, the CDR3 reads TGTGCCAGCAGTTCGCGACAGGGACCCTACGAGCAGTACTTC.

This clone was counted once. The V gene is TRBV27, the J gene TRBJ1-6; tentatively, D is TRBD1 (6 bases). The germline V and J ends were trimmed by 6 bases and 14 bases, with 20 bases remaining between them. The CDR3 runs 14 residues. Germline V gene data show CDR1 as MNHEY and CDR2 as SMNVEV (reference sequence). CDR3 amino acids: CASRGQILPLALHF. DNA for the CDR3: TGTGCCAGCAGAGGACAGATCTTACCCCTAGCCCTCCACTTT.

The rearrangement links TRBV5-1 to TRBJ1-1; the D gene is possibly TRBD1 (6 bases). Per the germline V gene, CDR1 is SGHRS and CDR2 is YFSETQ. The length of the CDR3 is 13 residues. Trimming left V 7 bases short and J 4 bases short, with 14 bases between. In nucleotides, the CDR3 is TGCGCCAGCCGGGATGGACAGCTCACTGAAGCTTTCTTT. It specifies CASRDGQLTEAFF.

The chain joins TRBV15 to TRBJ2-1, with 7 bases matching TRBD1. V dropped 5 bases and J dropped 13; count of bases not matched to a gene: 11. Germline-derived CDR1 and CDR2 are LNHNV and YYDKDF (reference sequence). This CDR3 comprises 13 residues. The CDR3 region is CATSLGQRNAQFF. The CDR3 nucleotides are TGTGCCACCAGCTTGGGACAGCGAAATGCCCAGTTCTTC. Variable domain in full (rest from reference TRBV15 and TRBJ2-1): DAMVIQNPRYQVTQFGKPVTLSCSQTLNHNVMYWYQQKSSQAPKLLFHYYDKDFNNEADTPDNFQSRRPNTSFCFLDIRSPGLGDTAMYLCATSLGQRNAQFFGPGTRLTVL.

This clone was seen only once. The J gene is TRBJ1-5, the V gene TRBV6-1, with 7 bases lining up with TRBD1. Germline V gene data show CDR1 as MNHNS and CDR2 as SASEGT. Germline trimming cut 5 bases from V and 6 bases from J; bases unmatched to any gene: 10. The CDR3 is 15 residues long. In DNA form, the CDR3 reads TGTGCCAGCAGTAAAGAACAGGGGTCGGGTCAGCCCCAGCATTTT. The encoded protein is CASSKEQGSGQPQHF.

This rearrangement joins TRBV4-2 to TRBJ1-6; 8 bases map to TRBD1. The CDR3 covers 14 residues. Trimming at V came to 4 bases and at J to 6 bases, leaving 2 bases not matched to a gene. Germline V gene lookup returns CDR1 LGHNA and CDR2 YNFKEQ. The CDR3 here is CASSPDRGNSPLHF. In DNA, the CDR3 is TGTGCCAGCAGCCCCGACAGGGGTAATTCACCCCTCCACTTT.

The V gene is TRBV7-2, the J gene TRBJ1-5; 7 bases match TRBD1. The CDR3 sequence is 14 residues long. Germline-derived CDR1 and CDR2 are SGHTA and FQGNSA. V dropped 3 bases and J dropped 5; count of bases not matched to a gene: 4. The CDR3 DNA is TGTGCCAGCAGCTTTGGGACAGATTATCAGCCCCAGCATTTT. This codes for CASSFGTDYQPQHF. Combining the CDR3 with reference TRBV7-2 and TRBJ1-5 gives the whole variable domain GAGVSQSPSNKVTEKGKDVELRCDPISGHTALYWYRQSLGQGLEFLIYFQGNSAPDKSGLPSDRFSAERTGGSVSTLTIQRTQQEDSAVYLCASSFGTDYQPQHFGDGTRLSIL.

This rearrangement joins TRBV11-3 to TRBJ2-7, with 11 bases matching TRBD2. V was clipped by 4 bases and J by 4 bases; unmatched bases: 3. CDR1 SGHNT and CDR2 YENEEA come from the germline V gene. This CDR3 has 14 amino acids. The CDR3 sequence is CASSSGTSGYEQYF. In DNA form, the CDR3 reads TGTGCCAGCAGCTCCGGGACTAGCGGATACGAGCAGTACTTC.

The chain uses TRBV30 and TRBJ1-3; 7 nucleotides line up with TRBD1. The V segment lost 2 bases and the J segment 4 bases; nucleotides outside the gene matches: 11. This CDR3 comprises 16 residues. Germline V CDR1 and CDR2: GTSNPN, SVGIG (reference sequence). The CDR3 nucleotides are TGTGCCTGGAGTCCTGCTCAGGGGGACGGCGGAAACACCATATATTTT. Amino acid sequence: CAWSPAQGDGGNTIYF.